These 20 T cell receptor beta chains were sequenced from one sample in a study of blood T cell repertoires in COVID-19. Sequenced by immunoSEQ multiplex PCR; TCRdb stores in-frame clones only, minus some. The table shows some 180,000 clones, with 75% to 90% occurring only once. Sequenced sample: peripheral blood. The receptors were gathered from a woman between 55 and 75 years old with acute or convalescent COVID-19.

The J gene is TRBJ1-1, the V gene TRBV15; D gene ambiguous. Trimming cost V 0 bases and J 8 bases, with 10 bases left between them. This CDR3 is built from 13 residues. Germline CDR1 LNHNV, CDR2 YYDKDF (reference sequence). In DNA form, the CDR3 reads TGTGCCACCAGCAGAGATGGCGGTAGGGAAGCTTTCTTT. Translating it yields CATSRDGGREAFF.

V gene TRBV18 combines with J gene TRBJ1-1; D is possibly TRBD1 (5 bases). CDR1 is KGHSH, CDR2 LQKENI, per germline. CDR3 size: 16 residues. Deletions cut 0 bases from V and 5 bases from J, with 16 bases between. The CDR3 nucleotides read TGTGCCAGCTCACCACCTGGGACCCCCCGGGGGACTGAAGCTTTCTTT. Translated, it gives CASSPPGTPRGTEAFF.

The CDR3 DNA is TGTGCCAGCAGCGCAACAGGGGGGAACACTGAAGCTTTCTTT. This sequence encodes CASSATGGNTEAFF. This chain connects TRBV3-1 (or the pseudogene TRBV3-2) to TRBJ1-1, with 8 bases matching TRBD1. CDR1 and CDR2 from the germline V gene are LGHDT and YNNKEL (reference sequence). V lost 5 bases to trimming and J lost 1 base; unmatched junction nucleotides: 3. The CDR3 totals 14 residues.

The rearrangement links TRBV5-1 to TRBJ1-1, with D possibly matching TRBD1 (5 bases). The germline V gene has CDR1 SGHRS and CDR2 YFSETQ. This CDR3 contains 14 residues. V was trimmed by 4 bases and J by 6 bases, leaving 16 bases between them. In DNA, the CDR3 is TGCGCCAGCAGCACCCCGACAGAACCCTCTGAAGCTTTCTTT. Its translation is CASSTPTEPSEAFF. The complete variable domain, with remaining parts taken from reference TRBV5-1 and TRBJ1-1, reads KAGVTQTPRYLIKTRGQQVTLSCSPISGHRSVSWYQQTPGQGLQFLFEYFSETQRNKGNFPGRFSGRQFSNSRSEMNVSTLELGDSALYLCASSTPTEPSEAFFGQGTRLTVV.

The gene calls are TRBV6-2 or TRBV6-3 and TRBJ1-3; 9 positions agree with TRBD1. Trimming removed 0 bases from V and 15 bases from J; junction bases left unmatched: 18. This CDR3 spans 17 amino acids. CDR1 and CDR2 (germline): MNHEY, SVGEGT. The CDR3 nucleotides read TGTGCCAGCAGTTACTCGGAGCTTGGGACAGGGAGGAACTTTGGATATTTT. Amino acids: CASSYSELGTGRNFGYF.

J is TRBJ1-1 and V is TRBV14; D not certain. V shed 0 bases and J shed 6 bases, with 11 bases lying between them. The CDR3 loop spans 14 amino acids. CDR1 and CDR2 (germline): SGHDN, FVKESK. The CDR3 region is CASSQDRRAAEAFF. The CDR3 DNA reads TGTGCCAGCAGCCAAGACAGGAGGGCCGCTGAAGCTTTCTTT.

This chain uses TRBV11-3 with TRBJ1-6; D uncertain. The germline CDR1 and CDR2 sequences are SGHNT and YENEEA. The ends were cut back, 5 bases at V and 9 bases at J, with 14 bases in the middle. This CDR3 is built from 14 residues. CDR3 sequence: CASSLSRGSSPLHF. Written as DNA, the CDR3 is TGTGCCAGCAGCCTAAGTCGGGGTTCTTCACCCCTCCACTTT.

V is TRBV7-8 and J is TRBJ1-4; D may be TRBD1 (6 bases). Germline CDR1 reads SGHVS; CDR2 reads FQNEAQ. With 4 bases removed from V and 8 bases from J, the gap between germline ends came to 17 bases. The CDR3 has 15 amino acids. Here the CDR3 reads CASSSIRQAGEKLFF. The CDR3, as DNA: TGTGCCAGCAGCTCAATAAGACAGGCTGGGGAAAAACTGTTTTTT.

The V call is TRBV5-1, the J call TRBJ2-1; D might be TRBD2 (6 bases). The germline V gene encodes CDR1 SGHRS and CDR2 YFSETQ. Trimming pared 0 bases from V and 5 bases from J, leaving 12 bases between. The CDR3 has 15 amino acids. CDR3 DNA: TGCGCCAGCAGCTTGGTGTCTAGCGCCCACAATGAGCAGTTCTTC. It encodes CASSLVSSAHNEQFF.

The chain uses TRBV19 and TRBJ2-1; the D gene is possibly TRBD2 (5 bases). V was clipped by 5 bases and J by 0 bases, with 11 bases between them. There are 15 residues in the CDR3. Germline CDR1 reads LNHDA; CDR2 reads SQIVND (reference sequence). CDR3 amino acids: CASSAPRGSYNEQFF. The CDR3 DNA reads TGTGCCAGTAGTGCCCCCCGGGGCTCCTACAATGAGCAGTTCTTC.

This clone was detected only a few times. The V and J genes are TRBV5-1 and TRBJ2-2; 8 bases align to TRBD2. V was pared by 1 base and J by 3 bases, with 2 bases of the junction left unmatched. The CDR3 extends over 15 amino acids. Germline lookup yields CDR1 SGHRS and CDR2 YFSETQ. The CDR3 protein is CASSLSGRDTGELFF. The CDR3 DNA reads as TGCGCCAGCAGCTTGTCCGGGAGGGACACCGGGGAGCTGTTTTTT.

This sequence joins TRBV24-1 and TRBJ2-1; 9 nucleotides line up with TRBD2. This CDR3 is built from 17 residues. V gave up 1 base and J gave up 8 bases; unmatched junction bases: 11. Germline lookup yields CDR1 KGHDR and CDR2 SFDVKD. The CDR3 loop reads CATSDLGVAGEGDEQFF. The CDR3 region has the DNA TGTGCCACCAGTGATTTAGGCGTAGCGGGAGAGGGCGATGAGCAGTTCTTC.

This rearrangement joins TRBV7-8 to TRBJ2-7; 9 bases line up with TRBD2. Germline V gives CDR1 SGHVS, CDR2 FQNEAQ. V shed 4 bases, J shed 1 base, and the junction held 8 bases outside the gene matches. The CDR3 contains 16 residues. In DNA, the CDR3 is TGTGCCAGCAGCTGGGGGGGCGCGGGAGGGTCCTACGAGCAGTACTTC. Amino acid sequence: CASSWGGAGGSYEQYF.

The V call is TRBV28, the J call TRBJ1-1; D is perhaps TRBD1 (6 bases). The CDR3 extends over 16 amino acids. The germline gives CDR1 MDHEN, CDR2 SYDVKM. Trimming pared 1 base from V and 6 bases from J, leaving 18 bases between. The CDR3 spells CASSLYLNGGGAEAFF. CDR3 in DNA: TGTGCCAGCAGTTTATATCTGAATGGGGGGGGCGCTGAAGCTTTCTTT.

V and J are TRBV19 and TRBJ2-5, with 7 bases matching TRBD1. Germline lookup yields CDR1 LNHDA and CDR2 SQIVND (reference sequence). The CDR3 loop spans 14 amino acids. With V trimmed by 6 bases and J by 2 bases, 6 bases remained unmatched. CDR3 in amino acids: CASRPTGSQETQYF. The CDR3 DNA is TGTGCCAGTAGGCCGACAGGGAGTCAAGAGACCCAGTACTTC. The whole variable domain, remainder taken from reference TRBV19 and TRBJ2-5, is DGGITQSPKYLFRKEGQNVTLSCEQNLNHDAMYWYRQDPGQGLRLIYYSQIVNDFQKGDIAEGYSVSREKKESFPLTVTSAQKNPTAFYLCASRPTGSQETQYFGPGTRLLVL.

The rearrangement uses TRBV28 and TRBJ1-4; TRBD1 might be the D (6 bases). Germline assignment: CDR1 MDHEN and CDR2 SYDVKM. The CDR3 runs to 16 residues. V lost 6 bases, J lost 8 bases, and 22 bases lay in between. Written as DNA, the CDR3 is TGTGCCAGCAGAAAGGGCAGGGGCGCTGGGTGGGAAAAACTGTTTTTT. Residues: CASRKGRGAGWEKLFF.

V gene TRBV28 combines with J gene TRBJ1-1; no clear D gene. CDR3 length: 15 residues. V lost 5 bases and J 7 bases, leaving 20 bases between the germline ends. Germline V gives CDR1 MDHEN, CDR2 SYDVKM. CDR3 loop: CASSSLLVRADEAFF. The DNA of the CDR3 is TGTGCCAGCAGTAGCCTCCTTGTACGAGCTGATGAAGCTTTCTTT.

The rearrangement uses TRBV24-1 and TRBJ1-2, with D possibly matching TRBD1 (5 bases). This CDR3 is 14 amino acids long. CDR1 is KGHDR, CDR2 SFDVKD, per germline. Between the trimmed V and J ends, which lost 7 bases and 3 bases, there was a span of 14 bases. The CDR3 DNA reads as TGTGCCACCAGGGGGCAGTCGCAATACTATGGCTACACCTTC. Encoded protein: CATRGQSQYYGYTF.

V and J are TRBV5-4 and TRBJ1-6, with 9 bases aligning to TRBD1. V gave up 5 bases and J gave up 6 bases; unmatched junction bases: 6. Germline V gives CDR1 SGHNT, CDR2 YYREEE (reference sequence). The CDR3 spans 15 residues. The CDR3 loop reads CASSYGQGTNSPLHF. The CDR3 coding sequence is TGTGCCAGCAGTTACGGACAGGGGACTAATTCACCCCTCCACTTT.

The sample holds one count of this clone. The chain joins TRBV28 to TRBJ1-4, with 8 bases that match TRBD1. This CDR3 has 15 amino acids. V lost 2 bases, J lost 7 bases, and 6 bases stayed unmatched. CDR1 MDHEN and CDR2 SYDVKM come from the germline V gene. In DNA form, the CDR3 reads TGTGCCAGCAGTTTAGACAGGGGCGCTCTTGAAAAACTGTTTTTT. Amino acids: CASSLDRGALEKLFF.